Below are 13 T cell receptor beta chains sequenced from a single sample in a study of CD8 T cells in ankylosing spondylitis. TCRdb independently ran MiXCR on the 5' RACE reads; one entry per CDR3 protein. The sample records some 150,000 distinct CDR3 sequences, roughly 10% being singletons. The sample taken for sequencing was blood, either unsorted or a sorted T cell fraction (not recorded which). The receptors were sampled from a female donor with ankylosing spondylitis or in good health (not recorded which).

This clonotype was detected many times. V usage is TRBV24-1 and J usage is TRBJ2-3, with 10 bases fitting TRBD2. The CDR3 runs to 14 residues. Looked up from germline, CDR1 is KGHDR and CDR2 is SFDVKD. Trimming removed 5 bases from V and 6 bases from J; junction bases left unmatched: 4. In DNA form, the CDR3 reads TGTGCCACCAGTGCAGCGGGAGGGCCGGATACGCAGTATTTT. Encoded protein: CATSAAGGPDTQYF.

This clonotype was detected ten times or more. The chain carries TRBV2 and TRBJ2-3; 9 bases fit TRBD2. This CDR3 region has 16 residues. Losses at the gene ends were 4 bases for V and 4 bases for J; bases not matched to a gene: 9. In germline, CDR1 is SNHLY, CDR2 FYNNEI. The CDR3 sequence is CASSGRLAGRADTQYF. Written as DNA, the CDR3 is TGTGCCAGCAGTGGGAGGCTAGCGGGAAGGGCAGATACGCAGTATTTT.

This clonotype has a handful of counts. This chain uses TRBV15 with TRBJ1-3; D is ambiguous. Trimming pared 0 bases from V and 0 bases from J, leaving 9 bases between. The CDR3 loop spans 16 amino acids. CDR1 and CDR2 from the germline V gene are LNHNV and YYDKDF (reference sequence). Here the CDR3 reads CATSRDVNPSGNTIYF. In nucleotides, the CDR3 is TGTGCCACCAGCAGAGATGTCAATCCCTCTGGAAACACCATATATTTT.

This clonotype was seen more than once but under ten times. The chain has TRBV6-5 and TRBJ2-5; no clear D gene. The CDR3 sequence is 13 residues long. Trimming stripped 1 base from V and 2 bases from J, with 5 bases between. CDR1 MNHEY and CDR2 SVGAGI come from the germline V gene. The CDR3 is CASSYWAQETQYF. The CDR3 DNA reads TGTGCCAGCAGTTACTGGGCTCAAGAGACCCAGTACTTC.

This clonotype occurred a few times. The gene calls are TRBV7-9 and TRBJ1-2, with a tentative D call TRBD1 (6 bases). Trimming removed 0 bases from V and 4 bases from J, with 9 bases in between. The germline gives CDR1 SEHNR, CDR2 FQNEAQ (reference sequence). This CDR3 has 14 amino acids. CDR3: CASSLADRIYGYTF. As DNA, the CDR3 is TGTGCCAGCAGCTTAGCCGACAGGATCTATGGCTACACCTTC.

V and J are TRBV7-3 and TRBJ2-2, with D unclear. The CDR3 runs 18 residues. Between the trimmed V and J ends, which lost 5 bases and 2 bases, there was a span of 21 bases. From germline, CDR1 is SGHTA and CDR2 FQGTGA. CDR3 loop: CASSPLLGRYFNTGELFF. The CDR3 nucleotides are TGTGCCAGCAGCCCCCTCTTGGGCCGCTACTTCAACACCGGGGAGCTGTTTTTT.

In its sample, this clonotype was seen a few times. The chain carries TRBV18 and TRBJ1-4; D is unclear. Germline lookup yields CDR1 KGHSH and CDR2 LQKENI. V lost 3 bases and J 7 bases, leaving 9 bases between the germline ends. There are 13 residues in the CDR3. CDR3: CASSPPVLEKLFF. The CDR3 nucleotides are TGTGCCAGCTCACCGCCCGTTCTTGAAAAACTGTTTTTT.

The table lists this clonotype with many counts. The CDR3 sequence is CASSLGIWRGNYEQYF. As DNA, the CDR3 is TGTGCCAGCAGCTTAGGTATCTGGCGGGGGAACTACGAGCAGTACTTC. This chain links TRBV7-2 with TRBJ2-7; TRBD2 matches 7 bases. This CDR3 comprises 16 residues. CDR1 is SGHTA and CDR2 is FQGNSA in the germline V gene. The V segment lost 1 base and the J segment 3 bases; nucleotides outside the gene matches: 9.

This clonotype has a count of ten or more. The V call is TRBV28, the J call TRBJ2-1; D ambiguous. Germline V lookup: CDR1 MDHEN, CDR2 SYDVKM. V lost 8 bases, J lost 7 bases, and 12 bases lay in between. The length of the CDR3 is 12 residues. CDR3 protein: CASESTVNEQFF. The CDR3 bases are TGTGCCAGCGAGTCGACTGTTAATGAGCAGTTCTTC.

This clonotype was seen many times. The chain is built from TRBV6-2 or TRBV6-3 and TRBJ2-5; TRBD2 aligns across 8 bases. This CDR3 contains 16 residues. The germline V gene encodes CDR1 MNHEY and CDR2 SVGEGT. After removal of 2 bases from V and 1 base from J, the junction contained 6 bases not matched to a gene. Here the CDR3 DNA reads TGTGCCAGCAGTTACCCAGCCGGGACTAGCCAAGAGACCCAGTACTTC. This encodes CASSYPAGTSQETQYF.

This clonotype was detected many times. V gene TRBV20-1 combines with J gene TRBJ1-2; unclear D gene. This CDR3 is 13 amino acids long. V lost 3 bases and J 1 base, leaving 9 bases between the germline ends. Germline loops: CDR1 DFQATT, CDR2 SNEGSKA (reference sequence). The CDR3 nucleotides are TGCAGTGCTAGTCCGGGGTATAACTATGGCTACACCTTC. Protein sequence: CSASPGYNYGYTF.

In its sample, this clonotype was seen many times. The chain recombines TRBV29-1 with TRBJ2-7; no firm D call. Germline V gives CDR1 SQVTM, CDR2 ANQGSEA. The CDR3 has 11 amino acids. V dropped 6 bases and J dropped 5 bases, with 11 bases sitting between them. This chain's CDR3 is CSVSTLDEQYF. The CDR3 bases are TGCAGCGTCAGCACTTTGGACGAGCAGTACTTC.

The chain recombines TRBV25-1 with TRBJ2-3; 7 nucleotides agree with TRBD1. Trimming cost V 2 bases and J 6 bases; bases outside gene matches: 8. The CDR3 contains 15 residues. Germline CDR1 MGHDK, CDR2 SYGVNS. CDR3 nucleotides: TGTGCCAGCAGTGAAAGAGGGGGCCCGGACGATACGCAGTATTTT. This sequence encodes CASSERGGPDDTQYF. Combining the CDR3 with reference TRBV25-1 and TRBJ2-3 gives the whole variable domain EADIYQTPRYLVIGTGKKITLECSQTMGHDKMYWYQQDPGMELHLIHYSYGVNSTEKGDLSSESTVSRIRTEHFPLTLESARPSHTSQYLCASSERGGPDDTQYFGPGTRLTVL.